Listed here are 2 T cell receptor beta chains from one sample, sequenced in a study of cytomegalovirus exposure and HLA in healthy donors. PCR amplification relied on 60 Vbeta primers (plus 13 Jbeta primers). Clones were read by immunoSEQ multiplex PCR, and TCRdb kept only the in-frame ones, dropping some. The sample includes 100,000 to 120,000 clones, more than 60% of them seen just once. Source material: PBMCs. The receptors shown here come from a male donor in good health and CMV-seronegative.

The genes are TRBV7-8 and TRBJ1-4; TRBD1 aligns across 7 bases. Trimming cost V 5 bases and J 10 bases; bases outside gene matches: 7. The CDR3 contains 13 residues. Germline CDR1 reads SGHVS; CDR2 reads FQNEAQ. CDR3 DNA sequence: TGTGCCAGCAGCCCTGGGACAGATGGAAAACTGTTTTTT. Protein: CASSPGTDGKLFF.

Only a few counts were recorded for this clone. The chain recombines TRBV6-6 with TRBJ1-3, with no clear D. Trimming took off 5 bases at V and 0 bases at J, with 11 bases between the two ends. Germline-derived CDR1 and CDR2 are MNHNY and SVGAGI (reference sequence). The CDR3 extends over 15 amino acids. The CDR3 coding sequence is TGTGCCAGCAGTCTACCAGGACTCTCTGGAAACACCATATATTTT. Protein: CASSLPGLSGNTIYF.